These 18 T cell receptor beta chains came from one sample sequenced in a study of cytomegalovirus exposure and HLA in healthy donors. In the PCR, 60 Vbeta and 13 Jbeta primers were used. TCRdb's table, derived via immunoSEQ multiplex PCR, lists solely in-frame clones and lacks some. This sample has some 90,000 clones; 70% to 85% occur once, and the top ten carry about 3.8%. The sequencing input was PBMCs. These receptors all come from a man in his forties or fifties in good health and CMV-seronegative.

This chain connects TRBV6-5 to TRBJ2-7; tentatively, D is TRBD2 (5 bases). Trimming cost V 2 bases and J 3 bases, with 11 bases left between them. Germline loops: CDR1 MNHEY, CDR2 SVGAGI. The CDR3 is 14 residues long. The DNA for the CDR3 is TGTGCCAGCAGTTACGGAGGAAATCACTACGAGCAGTACTTC. This codes for CASSYGGNHYEQYF.

V usage is TRBV27 and J usage is TRBJ2-3, with D perhaps matching TRBD2 (6 bases). CDR1 and CDR2 (germline): MNHEY, SMNVEV (reference sequence). The V end lost 2 bases, the J end lost 5 bases, and 14 bases lay between the germline ends. There are 15 residues in the CDR3. For the CDR3, the DNA is TGTGCCAGCAGTTTAGGCCGGGAGATTCTAGATACGCAGTATTTT. Its translation is CASSLGREILDTQYF.

This chain joins TRBV5-4 and TRBJ2-1; TRBD2 agrees at 8 bases. The V and J ends lost 4 bases and 4 bases, in that order; junction bases with no gene match: 16. The V gene's germline CDR1 is SGHNT and CDR2 YYREEE (reference sequence). The CDR3 has 18 residues. The CDR3 sequence: CASSGGGGRPREYNEQFF. The CDR3 coding sequence is TGTGCCAGCAGCGGTGGTGGCGGGAGGCCCCGGGAATACAATGAGCAGTTCTTC. Based on the CDR3 plus reference TRBV5-4 and TRBJ2-1, the full variable domain is ETGVTQSPTHLIKTRGQQVTLRCSSQSGHNTVSWYQQALGQGPQFIFQYYREEENGRGNFPPRFSGLQFPNYSSELNVNALELDDSALYLCASSGGGGRPREYNEQFFGPGTRLTVL.

The V call is TRBV5-6, the J call TRBJ1-2, with TRBD1 matching 7 bases. Unmatched junction bases numbered 19, after V lost 5 bases and J lost 3 bases. The germline gives CDR1 SGHDT, CDR2 YYEEEE. The CDR3 sequence is 18 residues long. The CDR3 loop reads CASRMSLEGQSPDYGYTF. In DNA form, the CDR3 reads TGTGCCAGCAGGATGAGCTTAGAGGGACAGAGCCCCGACTATGGCTACACCTTC.

The chain uses TRBV4-3 and TRBJ2-3; D is possibly TRBD1 (6 bases). V was clipped by 0 bases and J by 2 bases, with 12 bases between them. Germline V gives CDR1 LGHNA, CDR2 YSLEER. CDR3 length: 16 amino acids. The CDR3 region has the DNA TGCGCCAGCAGCCAAGAGGTCGGACAGTTCACAGATACGCAGTATTTT. Its translation: CASSQEVGQFTDTQYF.

This CDR3 reads CASSLSQIQPQHF. CDR3 nucleotides: TGTGCCAGCAGTTTGTCACAGATTCAGCCCCAGCATTTT. The gene calls are TRBV28 and TRBJ1-5; D not certain. The CDR3 sequence is 13 residues long. Between the trimmed V and J ends, which lost 3 bases and 6 bases, there was a span of 9 bases. Germline CDR1 reads MDHEN; CDR2 reads SYDVKM.

This CDR3 reads CSAGQGEGEQYF. Written as DNA, the CDR3 is TGCAGCGCGGGACAGGGTGAGGGCGAGCAGTACTTC. J is TRBJ2-7 and V is TRBV29-1; 9 positions match TRBD1. The CDR3 spans 12 residues. CDR1 and CDR2 from the germline V gene are SQVTM and ANQGSEA. J lost 6 bases, V lost 7 bases, and 7 bases had no gene match.

V gene TRBV9 combines with J gene TRBJ2-7, with D possibly matching TRBD1 (6 bases). Trimming shortened V by 0 bases and J by 0 bases, and 16 bases separated the two germline ends. Per the germline V gene, CDR1 is SGDLS and CDR2 is YYNGEE. This CDR3 is 17 amino acids long. Here the CDR3 reads CASSVDKLGAGSYEQYF. The CDR3 DNA is TGTGCCAGCAGCGTAGATAAGTTGGGGGCAGGCTCCTACGAGCAGTACTTC.

This sequence joins TRBV15 and TRBJ2-7; D ambiguous. V lost 1 base, J lost 7 bases, and 11 bases lay in between. CDR1 and CDR2 from the germline V gene are LNHNV and YYDKDF (reference sequence). The length of the CDR3 is 13 residues. CDR3 in DNA: TGTGCCACCAGCAGAGCCTTCATGAGGGAGCAGTACTTC. Its translation is CATSRAFMREQYF.

The rearrangement uses TRBV25-1 and TRBJ2-4; D remains unclear. The CDR3 is made up of 14 amino acids. The germline V gene encodes CDR1 MGHDK and CDR2 SYGVNS. V was pared by 2 bases and J by 5 bases, with 10 bases between. The CDR3 nucleotides read TGTGCCAGCAGTGAAAGTCCCGGAGAAAACATTCAGTACTTC. It encodes CASSESPGENIQYF.

The chain carries TRBV2 and TRBJ2-3, with a possible D match to TRBD1 (5 bases). Trimming took off 2 bases at V and 1 base at J, with 10 bases between the two ends. CDR1 and CDR2 (germline): SNHLY, FYNNEI. There are 15 residues in the CDR3. The CDR3 loop reads CASSERKGGTDTQYF. The CDR3 nucleotides read TGTGCCAGCAGTGAAAGGAAAGGGGGCACAGATACGCAGTATTTT. The whole variable domain, filled in from reference TRBV2 and TRBJ2-3, reads EPEVTQTPSHQVTQMGQEVILRCVPISNHLYFYWYRQILGQKVEFLVSFYNNEISEKSEIFDDQFSVERPDGSNFTLKIRSTKLEDSAMYFCASSERKGGTDTQYFGPGTRLTVL.

The rearrangement links TRBV15 to TRBJ1-1; perhaps TRBD1 as D (5 bases). The CDR3 has 18 residues. Germline V gene lookup returns CDR1 LNHNV and CDR2 YYDKDF (reference sequence). Deletions cut 3 bases from V and 4 bases from J, with 24 bases between. CDR3 residues: CATSRFNRLGPIVTEAFF. The CDR3 nucleotides read TGTGCCACCAGCAGGTTCAACAGGTTAGGACCAATAGTCACTGAAGCTTTCTTT.

The chain carries TRBV5-6 and TRBJ2-1; possible D gene TRBD2, 5 bases. The CDR3 sequence is 15 residues long. V was trimmed by 4 bases and J by 6 bases, leaving 17 bases between them. CDR1 and CDR2 (germline): SGHDT, YYEEEE. CDR3 protein: CASSTISGISNEQFF. CDR3 nucleotides: TGTGCCAGCAGCACCATATCCGGGATAAGCAATGAGCAGTTCTTC.

J is TRBJ2-7 and V is TRBV4-1; 10 bases are shared with TRBD2. The germline CDR1 and CDR2 sequences are MGHRA and YSYEKL. The CDR3 contains 17 residues. V lost 1 base and J lost 0; bases outside the gene matches: 6. CDR3 sequence reads: CASSQVPSGRSSYEQYF. The CDR3 DNA reads as TGCGCCAGCAGCCAAGTCCCTAGCGGGAGAAGCTCCTACGAGCAGTACTTC.

This clone was seen a handful of times. The J gene is TRBJ2-7, the V gene TRBV14; tentative D call: TRBD2 (5 bases). V dropped 0 bases and J dropped 0 bases, with 9 bases sitting between them. The CDR3 runs to 15 residues. Germline V gives CDR1 SGHDN, CDR2 FVKESK. CDR3: CASSQEGSVSYEQYF. Written as DNA, the CDR3 is TGTGCCAGCAGCCAAGAAGGGAGCGTCTCCTACGAGCAGTACTTC.

A single count supports this clone. A read error may produce the germline difference seen at one junction end. The chain employs TRBV27 and TRBJ2-1; no firm D call. In germline, CDR1 is MNHEY, CDR2 SMNVEV (reference sequence). The CDR3 runs to 11 residues. CDR3 coding DNA: TGTACCAGCAGTTCATACAATGAGCAGTTCTTC. It encodes CTSSSYNEQFF.

V usage is TRBV28 and J usage is TRBJ2-3, with D unresolved. V shed 10 bases and J shed 0 bases, with 8 bases lying between them. The germline V gene encodes CDR1 MDHEN and CDR2 SYDVKM. The CDR3 length is 12 residues. Here the CDR3 DNA reads TGTGCCATCTCGACTAGCACAGATACGCAGTATTTT. Residues: CAISTSTDTQYF.

This clone was seen just once. J is TRBJ2-1 and V is TRBV11-2; D is uncertain. V was trimmed by 1 base and J by 4 bases, leaving 5 bases between them. Germline CDR1 reads SGHAT; CDR2 reads FQNNGV. The CDR3 loop spans 13 amino acids. The CDR3 sequence is CASSLVSYNEQFF. As DNA, the CDR3 is TGTGCCAGCAGCTTAGTGTCGTACAATGAGCAGTTCTTC.